This T cell receptor beta chain was observed in a study of T cell responses to AZD1222 COVID-19 vaccine. Broader study findings: Regions 160-218 and 743-854 dominated among vaccine-associated CD4 TCRs spanning spike. Clonal diversity was possibly underestimated; the donors were predominantly white British and more often female. Close to half of spike-specific TCRs reportedly recognize unmutated variant regions.

V lost 0 bases to trimming and J lost 4 bases, with 10 bases between them. Germline V gives CDR1 SGHRS, CDR2 YFSETQ. CDR3 size: 14 residues. A note on this clone: Its antigen is currently unknown.

TCRdb's table, derived via immunoSEQ multiplex PCR, lists solely in-frame clones and lacks some. The sample contains about 150,000 clones, approximately 90% of which appear only once. The receptor was isolated from an adult in good health. The specimen comprised peripheral blood, sampled on day 0 of AZD1222 vaccination. The rearrangement uses TRBV5-1 and TRBJ2-5; D ambiguous. Here the CDR3 reads CASSLAGGRETQYF. CDR3 nucleotides: TGCGCCAGCAGCTTGGCGGGTGGTCGAGAGACCCAGTACTTC.